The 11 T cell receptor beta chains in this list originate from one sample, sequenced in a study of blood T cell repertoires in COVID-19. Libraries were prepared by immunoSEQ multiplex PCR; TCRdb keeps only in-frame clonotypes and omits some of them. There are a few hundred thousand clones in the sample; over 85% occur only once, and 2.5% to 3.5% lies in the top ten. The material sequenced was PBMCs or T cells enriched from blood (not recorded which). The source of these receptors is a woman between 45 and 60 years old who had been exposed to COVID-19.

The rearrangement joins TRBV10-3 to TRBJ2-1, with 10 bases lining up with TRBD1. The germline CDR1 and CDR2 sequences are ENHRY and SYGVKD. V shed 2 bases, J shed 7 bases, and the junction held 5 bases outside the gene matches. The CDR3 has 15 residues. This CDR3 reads CAISERGQGGNEQFF. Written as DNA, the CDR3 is TGTGCCATCAGTGAGCGAGGACAGGGGGGTAATGAGCAGTTCTTC.

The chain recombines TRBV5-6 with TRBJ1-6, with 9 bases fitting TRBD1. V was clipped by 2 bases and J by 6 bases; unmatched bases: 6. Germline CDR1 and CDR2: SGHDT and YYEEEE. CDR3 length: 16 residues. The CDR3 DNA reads TGTGCCAGCAGCTTTGGGGGACAGGGATTTAATTCACCCCTCCACTTT. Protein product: CASSFGGQGFNSPLHF.

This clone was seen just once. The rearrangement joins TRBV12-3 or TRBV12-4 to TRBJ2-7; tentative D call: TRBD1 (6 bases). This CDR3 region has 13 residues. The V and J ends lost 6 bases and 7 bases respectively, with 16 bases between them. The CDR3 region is CASSRPGQGEQYF. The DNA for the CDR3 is TGTGCCAGCAGCCGCCCGGGACAAGGGGAGCAGTACTTC.

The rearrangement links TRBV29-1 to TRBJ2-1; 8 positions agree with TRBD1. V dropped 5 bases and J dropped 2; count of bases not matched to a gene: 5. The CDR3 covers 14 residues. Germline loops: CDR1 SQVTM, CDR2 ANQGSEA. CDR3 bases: TGCAGCGTTACCCCGGGACAGGCCTACAATGAGCAGTTCTTC. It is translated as CSVTPGQAYNEQFF.

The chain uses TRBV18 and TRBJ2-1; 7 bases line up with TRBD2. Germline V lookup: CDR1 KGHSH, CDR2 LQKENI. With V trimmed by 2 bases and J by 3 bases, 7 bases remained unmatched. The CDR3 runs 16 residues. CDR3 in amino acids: CASSPWSSGDYNEQFF. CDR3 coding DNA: TGTGCCAGCTCACCATGGTCCAGCGGGGACTACAATGAGCAGTTCTTC.

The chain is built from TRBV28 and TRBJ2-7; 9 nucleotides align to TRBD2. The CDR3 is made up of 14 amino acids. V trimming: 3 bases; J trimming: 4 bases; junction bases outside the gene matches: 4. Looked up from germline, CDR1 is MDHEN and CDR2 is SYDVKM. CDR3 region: CASSLAGGPYEQYF. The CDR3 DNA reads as TGTGCCAGCAGTTTGGCGGGGGGGCCATACGAGCAGTACTTC.

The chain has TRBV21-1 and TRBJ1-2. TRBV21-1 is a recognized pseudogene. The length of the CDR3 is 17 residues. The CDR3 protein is CASSKHPEGRSDYGYTF. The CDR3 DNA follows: TGTGCCAGCAGCAAACATCCAGAAGGGAGGTCGGACTATGGCTACACCTTC.

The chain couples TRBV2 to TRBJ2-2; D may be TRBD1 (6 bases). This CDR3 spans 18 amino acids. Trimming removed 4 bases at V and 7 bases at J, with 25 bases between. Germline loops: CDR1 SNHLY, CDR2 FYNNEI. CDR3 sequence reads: CASSGTGPQVLVGGELFF. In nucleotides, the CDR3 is TGTGCCAGCAGTGGAACAGGGCCGCAAGTCCTGGTTGGCGGGGAGCTGTTTTTT.

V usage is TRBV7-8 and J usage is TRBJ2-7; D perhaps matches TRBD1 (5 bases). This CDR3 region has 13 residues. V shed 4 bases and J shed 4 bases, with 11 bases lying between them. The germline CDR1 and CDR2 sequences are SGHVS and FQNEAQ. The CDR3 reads CASSSLTDYEQYF. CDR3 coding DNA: TGTGCCAGCAGCTCACTGACAGATTACGAGCAGTACTTC. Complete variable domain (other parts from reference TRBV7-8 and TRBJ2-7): GAGVSQSPRYKVAKRGQDVALRCDPISGHVSLFWYQQALGQGPEFLTYFQNEAQLDKSGLPSDRFFAERPEGSVSTLKIQRTQQEDSAVYLCASSSLTDYEQYFGPGTRLTVT.

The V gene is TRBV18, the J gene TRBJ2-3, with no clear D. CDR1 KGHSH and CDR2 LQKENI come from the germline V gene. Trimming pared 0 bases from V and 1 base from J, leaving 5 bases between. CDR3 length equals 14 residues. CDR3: CASSPPAGTDTQYF. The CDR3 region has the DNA TGTGCCAGCTCACCACCGGCGGGCACAGATACGCAGTATTTT. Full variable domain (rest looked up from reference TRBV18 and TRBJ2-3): NAGVMQNPRHLVRRRGQEARLRCSPMKGHSHVYWYRQLPEEGLKFMVYLQKENIIDESGMPKERFSAEFPKEGPSILRIQQVVRGDSAAYFCASSPPAGTDTQYFGPGTRLTVL.

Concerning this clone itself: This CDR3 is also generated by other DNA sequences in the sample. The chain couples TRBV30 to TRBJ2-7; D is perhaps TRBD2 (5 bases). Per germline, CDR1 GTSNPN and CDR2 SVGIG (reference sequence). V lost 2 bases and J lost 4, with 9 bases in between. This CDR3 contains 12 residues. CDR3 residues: CAWSPGSYEQYF. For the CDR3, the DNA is TGTGCCTGGAGTCCGGGGTCGTACGAGCAGTACTTC.